This T cell receptor (beta chain) comes out of a study of blood T cell repertoires in COVID-19. Generated by immunoSEQ multiplex PCR, the TCRdb table keeps only in-frame clones and is missing some. The data show 250,000 to 400,000 clones, with 90% seen just once and 2.6% held by the top ten. This TCR derives from a man in his sixties who had recovered from COVID-19. The sample was PBMCs or T cells enriched from blood (not recorded which).

This chain's CDR3 is CASSTILAGGEDEQFF. The CDR3 DNA sequence: TGTGCCAGCAGCACAATACTAGCGGGAGGTGAGGATGAGCAGTTCTTC. The J gene is TRBJ2-1, the V gene TRBV11-2; TRBD2 matches 12 bases. V dropped 5 bases and J dropped 8; count of bases not matched to a gene: 10. Germline V gives CDR1 SGHAT, CDR2 FQNNGV. This CDR3 spans 16 amino acids. Variable domain in full (rest from reference TRBV11-2 and TRBJ2-1): EAGVAQSPRYKIIEKRQSVAFWCNPISGHATLYWYQQILGQGPKLLIQFQNNGVVDDSQLPKDRFSAERLKGVDSTLKIQPAKLEDSAVYLCASSTILAGGEDEQFFGPGTRLTVL.